These 5 T cell receptor beta chains originate from one sample sequenced in a study of T cell responses to AZD1222 COVID-19 vaccine. Profiled with immunoSEQ multiplex PCR; TCRdb holds only in-frame clones, not every one. Among 70,000 to 80,000 clones listed, around 82% were seen once. This specimen was peripheral blood, taken 28 days after the second AZD1222 dose. These receptors all stem from an adult who received the AZD1222 COVID-19 vaccine.

The chain couples TRBV18 to TRBJ1-1, with 8 bases matching TRBD1. Per the germline V gene, CDR1 is KGHSH and CDR2 is LQKENI. J gave up 0 bases and V 0 bases, and 9 bases lay outside the gene matches. The CDR3 is 18 amino acids. CDR3 sequence: CASSPPNSPGGMNTEAFF. DNA of the CDR3: TGTGCCAGCTCACCACCCAATTCTCCAGGGGGCATGAACACTGAAGCTTTCTTT.

The chain links TRBV18 to TRBJ1-5; D is possibly TRBD1 (5 bases). From germline, CDR1 is KGHSH and CDR2 LQKENI. V lost 2 bases to trimming and J lost 7 bases, with 18 bases between them. The CDR3 is made up of 16 amino acids. CDR3 sequence: CASSPIFVGGSQPQHF. For the CDR3, the DNA is TGTGCCAGCTCACCAATCTTTGTCGGGGGGTCCCAGCCCCAGCATTTT.

The chain joins TRBV12-3 or TRBV12-4 to TRBJ1-1; D may be TRBD1 (6 bases). CDR3 length: 12 amino acids. Trimming cost V 5 bases and J 5 bases, with 9 bases left between them. The CDR3 protein is CASSGGGTEAFF. The CDR3 DNA reads as TGTGCCAGCAGTGGGGGCGGGACTGAAGCTTTCTTT.

Of note for this clone: Distinct nucleotide sequences in the sample also encode this CDR3. J is TRBJ2-3 and V is TRBV18; D not resolved. Germline values: CDR1 KGHSH, CDR2 LQKENI. Trimming removed 0 bases at V and 2 bases at J, with 3 bases between. This CDR3 contains 13 residues. CDR3: CASSPPSTDTQYF. CDR3 DNA sequence: TGTGCCAGCTCACCACCCTCCACAGATACGCAGTATTTT.

V is TRBV27 and J is TRBJ1-2, with D possibly being TRBD1 (6 bases). The V and J ends lost 6 bases and 8 bases respectively, with 22 bases between them. The germline V gene has CDR1 MNHEY and CDR2 SMNVEV (reference sequence). This CDR3 spans 15 amino acids. In DNA, the CDR3 is TGTGCCAGCAGCCCCGTGGGGGCAGCCCTGGGGGGCTACACCTTC. This encodes CASSPVGAALGGYTF.